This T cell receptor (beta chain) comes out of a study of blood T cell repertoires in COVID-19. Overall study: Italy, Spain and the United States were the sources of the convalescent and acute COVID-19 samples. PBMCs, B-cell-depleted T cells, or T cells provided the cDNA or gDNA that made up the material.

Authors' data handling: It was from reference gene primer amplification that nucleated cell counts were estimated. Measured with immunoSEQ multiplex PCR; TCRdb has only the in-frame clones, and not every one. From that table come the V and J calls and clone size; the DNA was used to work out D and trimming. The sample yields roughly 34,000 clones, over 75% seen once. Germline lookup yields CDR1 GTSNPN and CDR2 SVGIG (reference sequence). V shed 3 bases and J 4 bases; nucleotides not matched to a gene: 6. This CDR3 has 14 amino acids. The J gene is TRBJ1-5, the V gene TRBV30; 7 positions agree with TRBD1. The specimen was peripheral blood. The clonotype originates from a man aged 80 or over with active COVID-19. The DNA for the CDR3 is TGTGCCTGGAGGTCGGGACAGCCGAATCAGCCCCAGCATTTT. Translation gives CAWRSGQPNQPQHF.